Presented here are 14 T cell receptor beta chains from one specimen sequenced in a study of cytomegalovirus exposure and HLA in healthy donors (dated 2017 in TCRdb). The library relied on the immunoSEQ multiplex PCR assay. A mixture of 60 forward primers for TCR Vbeta segments and 13 reverse primers for TCR Jbeta segments was used in the multiplex PCR. As stored in TCRdb, this immuneACCESS dataset retains in-frame rearrangements with V and J assigned. A fraction of the clones does not appear; measured against another copy, unresolved V genes explain less than half of the discrepancy, and the remainder lacks a known reason. Within this sample are tens of thousands of clones, with over 60% of them counted one time only. Around a fifth of the sample belongs to the ten largest clones. The sequencing sample was made of PBMCs. Every receptor here comes from a woman in her forties or fifties in good health and CMV-seropositive.

This CDR3 reads CASSLAGLTGLNEQFF. CDR3 DNA: TGTGCCAGCAGCTTGGCCGGGCTAACAGGCCTCAATGAGCAGTTCTTC. This chain joins TRBV5-6 and TRBJ2-1; the D gene is possibly TRBD1 (5 bases). Germline V gene sequence: CDR1 SGHDT, CDR2 YYEEEE. V was clipped by 0 bases and J by 6 bases, with 16 bases between them. The CDR3 has 16 residues.

Points on this clone: A read error is possible here, since a much larger clone lies one base away. This chain uses TRBV5-4 with TRBJ2-7, with TRBD1 matching 9 bases. This CDR3 region has 14 residues. Losses at the gene ends were 5 bases for V and 2 bases for J; bases not matched to a gene: 5. CDR1 and CDR2 from the germline V gene are SGHNT and YYREEE (reference sequence). CDR3 region: CASSPGQGPYEQYF. The CDR3 DNA reads TGTGCCAGCAGTCCGGGACAGGGACCCTACGAGCAGTACTTC.

The chain has TRBV6-5 and TRBJ2-2; D unclear. There are 14 residues in the CDR3. Trimming stripped 6 bases from V and 3 bases from J, with 11 bases between. Germline V gene lookup returns CDR1 MNHEY and CDR2 SVGAGI. DNA for the CDR3: TGTGCCAGCAGCCCAGCGCAATACACCGGGGAGCTGTTTTTT. This translates into CASSPAQYTGELFF.

This clone has just a few counts. V gene TRBV11-2 combines with J gene TRBJ2-1, with D unresolved. V lost 3 bases and J lost 4, with 7 bases in between. Per the germline V gene, CDR1 is SGHAT and CDR2 is FQNNGV. The CDR3 length is 13 residues. Here the CDR3 reads CASSFSGYNEQFF. CDR3 DNA: TGTGCCAGCAGCTTCTCAGGTTACAATGAGCAGTTCTTC.

The J gene is TRBJ1-2, the V gene TRBV2; no reliable D call. The V and J ends lost 1 base and 7 bases respectively, with 13 bases between them. This CDR3 spans 14 amino acids. The germline V gene has CDR1 SNHLY and CDR2 FYNNEI. The CDR3 reads CASSEGFSFSGYTF. In DNA, the CDR3 is TGTGCCAGCAGTGAAGGTTTCAGTTTCTCTGGCTACACCTTC. Full variable domain (outside the CDR3, taken from reference TRBV2 and TRBJ1-2): EPEVTQTPSHQVTQMGQEVILRCVPISNHLYFYWYRQILGQKVEFLVSFYNNEISEKSEIFDDQFSVERPDGSNFTLKIRSTKLEDSAMYFCASSEGFSFSGYTFGSGTRLTVV.

The CDR3 reads CAWSGYLAGTDTQYF. The CDR3 nucleotides read TGTGCCTGGAGTGGGTACTTAGCTGGTACAGATACGCAGTATTTT. The rearrangement uses TRBV30 and TRBJ2-3; D ambiguous. The CDR3 runs 15 residues. Trimming removed 1 base at V and 3 bases at J, with 14 bases between. Germline CDR1 is GTSNPN and CDR2 is SVGIG (reference sequence).

This chain uses TRBV25-1 with TRBJ1-4; possibly TRBD1 for D (6 bases). The germline V and J ends were trimmed by 0 bases and 0 bases, with 11 bases remaining between them. The CDR3 totals 17 residues. Germline lookup yields CDR1 MGHDK and CDR2 SYGVNS. In DNA, the CDR3 is TGTGCCAGCAGTGAATACCCGACAGGTGCAACTAATGAAAAACTGTTTTTT. Protein: CASSEYPTGATNEKLFF.

The V call is TRBV29-1, the J call TRBJ2-1; 13 nucleotides agree with TRBD2. The germline V gene has CDR1 SQVTM and CDR2 ANQGSEA. V gave up 7 bases and J gave up 5 bases; unmatched junction bases: 5. The CDR3 is made up of 14 amino acids. The CDR3 protein is CSAWGLAGNNEQFF. The CDR3 DNA reads TGCAGCGCGTGGGGACTAGCGGGGAACAATGAGCAGTTCTTC.

The rearrangement links TRBV12-5 to TRBJ2-1; 9 bases are a match to TRBD1. This CDR3 has 15 residues. Unmatched junction bases numbered 5, after V lost 3 bases and J lost 5 bases. Germline V gene lookup returns CDR1 LGHNT and CDR2 FRNRAP. CDR3 residues: CASGFGTGFNNEQFF. The DNA for the CDR3 is TGTGCTAGTGGTTTCGGGACAGGGTTCAACAATGAGCAGTTCTTC.

This chain uses TRBV28 with TRBJ2-5; no reliable D call. Trimming took 6 bases from V and 5 from J, leaving 7 bases between them. Germline V gene data show CDR1 as MDHEN and CDR2 as SYDVKM. This CDR3 is built from 11 residues. This CDR3 reads CASSPGETQYF. Here the CDR3 DNA reads TGTGCCAGCAGCCCCGGGGAGACCCAGTACTTC.

V and J are TRBV11-2 and TRBJ1-5, with 9 bases identical to TRBD1. The germline V gene encodes CDR1 SGHAT and CDR2 FQNNGV. CDR3 size: 15 residues. J gave up 2 bases and V 5 bases, and 4 bases lay outside the gene matches. In DNA form, the CDR3 reads TGTGCCAGCAGCCCGGACAGGGGAGGCAATCAGCCCCAGCATTTT. Amino acids: CASSPDRGGNQPQHF.

V is TRBV18 and J is TRBJ1-5; D is undetermined. The CDR3 is 13 residues long. V lost 3 bases and J lost 5, with 8 bases in between. In germline, CDR1 is KGHSH, CDR2 LQKENI. CDR3 protein: CASSPLGDQPQHF. The CDR3 DNA sequence: TGTGCCAGCTCACCGCTGGGAGATCAGCCCCAGCATTTT.

This chain links TRBV7-9 with TRBJ1-1; D is uncertain. CDR3 length: 13 residues. The V gene's germline CDR1 is SEHNR and CDR2 FQNEAQ (reference sequence). The V gene lost 2 bases and the J gene lost 3 bases, with 7 bases spanning the gap. In DNA, the CDR3 is TGTGCCAGCAGCTTATACCAGGACACTGAAGCTTTCTTT. It is translated as CASSLYQDTEAFF.

The rearrangement links TRBV9 to TRBJ1-1; D remains ambiguous. This CDR3 region has 14 residues. V shed 0 bases and J shed 5 bases, with 11 bases lying between them. Germline lookup yields CDR1 SGDLS and CDR2 YYNGEE. The CDR3 sequence is CASSVESRQTEAFF. The DNA of the CDR3 is TGTGCCAGCAGCGTAGAAAGCAGACAAACTGAAGCTTTCTTT.